This T cell receptor beta chain comes out of a study of identifying expanded T cells in peripheral blood. Broader study findings: Differentially abundant clones: roughly 1.2 between replicates, 15 to 17 at two to three weeks, over 18 at four. Two-week clone count variance significantly increased as total template count grew.

Clones were sequenced by immunoSEQ multiplex PCR, and TCRdb holds only the in-frame ones, with some missing. The repertoire holds some 78,000 clones, 65% to 85% seen once, with about 20% in the top ten. Comments on this clone: No antigen is known for it.

Collection occurred without any documented infections or immune events in donors. The CDR3 has 14 amino acids. V gave up 5 bases and J gave up 3 bases, with 13 bases separating them. Germline V gene data show CDR1 as LNHDA and CDR2 as SQIVND (reference sequence). The source of this sequence is a person aged 18-69 years in good health. Sequencing was carried out using blood. This chain joins TRBV19 and TRBJ1-1, with a possible D match to TRBD1 (5 bases). The CDR3 nucleotides read TGTGCCAGTAGTTGGGAGGGGTTGGACACTGAAGCTTTCTTT. This encodes CASSWEGLDTEAFF.